This paragraph covers one T cell receptor beta chain sequence. Its antigen is currently unknown. This sample is drawn from a study of a mutant IDH1 vaccine in newly diagnosed glioma. This CDR3 comprises 15 residues. Trimming removed 4 bases from V and 5 bases from J; junction bases left unmatched: 9. Germline V gene lookup returns CDR1 SGHNT and CDR2 YYREEE (reference sequence). Regarding time point: week 47, end of study. Each dose delivered 300 ug of mutant IDH1 20-mer peptide subcutaneously with imiquimod. Data came from immunoSEQ multiplex PCR; TCRdb stores just in-frame clones and leaves some out. The sample yields tens of thousands of clones, 84% seen once.

Specimen: PBMCs, collected from a glioma patient whose treatment included an IDH1 peptide vaccine. This chain connects TRBV5-4 to TRBJ2-5; 9 bases fit TRBD1. The origin of this receptor is a woman in her twenties or thirties with glioma. Some clones in this sample may be carry-over from other donors' samples. The CDR3 DNA reads TGTGCCAGCAGCCCGGACAGGGGTGGCTCGGAGACCCAGTACTTC. Translated, it gives CASSPDRGGSETQYF. The variable domain in full, with the rest retrieved from reference TRBV5-4 and TRBJ2-5, is ETGVTQSPTHLIKTRGQQVTLRCSSQSGHNTVSWYQQALGQGPQFIFQYYREEENGRGNFPPRFSGLQFPNYSSELNVNALELDDSALYLCASSPDRGGSETQYFGPGTRLLVL.